These 12 T cell receptor beta chains came from one sample sequenced in a study of CD8 T cells in Susac syndrome. RNA was extracted with the RNeasy kit, and a quantity of roughly 0.45 to 1 ug was reverse transcribed using random hexamers. TCRdb re-called the immunoSEQ multiplex PCR reads with MiXCR, one entry per CDR3 protein. The data hold some 110,000 distinct CDR3 sequences, with approximately 95% observed a single time. The sequencing sample was made of CD8+ T cells from PBMCs. The origin of the receptors is a human donor with multiple sclerosis.

The chain employs TRBV7-2 and TRBJ2-3; 13 bases agree with TRBD2. The V gene end was trimmed by 4 bases and the J gene end by 4 bases; junction bases not matched to a gene: 11. The CDR3 totals 18 residues. Per germline, CDR1 SGHTA and CDR2 FQGNSA. DNA for the CDR3: TGTGCCAGCAGCTCACCTCGGACTAGCGGGGGCCGGGCAGATACGCAGTATTTT. The encoded protein is CASSSPRTSGGRADTQYF.

The chain links TRBV2 to TRBJ1-5; TRBD1 matches 7 bases. This CDR3 is 14 amino acids long. Germline trimming cut 5 bases from V and 4 bases from J; bases unmatched to any gene: 5. Germline V gives CDR1 SNHLY, CDR2 FYNNEI. CDR3 residues: CASSQGQVNQPQHF. The CDR3 DNA reads as TGTGCCAGCAGTCAAGGACAGGTTAATCAGCCCCAGCATTTT.

The chain carries TRBV28 and TRBJ2-3; tentative D call: TRBD2 (6 bases). The CDR3 consists of 16 residues. CDR1 MDHEN and CDR2 SYDVKM come from the germline V gene. The V end lost 3 bases, the J end lost 0 bases, and 13 bases lay between the germline ends. The CDR3 nucleotides are TGTGCCAGCAGTTTCCAGGCCGGGACTAGCACAGATACGCAGTATTTT. Its protein is CASSFQAGTSTDTQYF.

On this clonotype: A junction end diverges from the germline sequence, so it may reflect a read error. The chain links TRBV12-3 or TRBV12-4 to TRBJ2-2, with no clear D. This CDR3 spans 14 amino acids. CDR3 nucleotide sequence: TGTGCCAGCAGTTTTTTTGGGCAAACGGCGATCTGTCGCTTT. This sequence encodes CASSFFGQTAICRF.

The chain employs TRBV6-5 and TRBJ1-2; 7 nucleotides align to TRBD1. Trimming took 2 bases from V and 6 from J; bases not matched to a gene: 9. The CDR3 runs 15 residues. Per germline, CDR1 MNHEY and CDR2 SVGAGI. The CDR3 bases are TGTGCCAGCAGTTACCATAGACAGGGAGGGGATGGCTACACCTTC. This gives the protein CASSYHRQGGDGYTF.

This clonotype appeared once. The chain is built from TRBV12-3 or TRBV12-4 and TRBJ1-5, with 10 bases aligning to TRBD1. Losses at the gene ends were 7 bases for V and 7 bases for J; bases not matched to a gene: 13. CDR3 length: 16 residues. CDR3: CASTDLPGQGTQPQHF. The CDR3 DNA sequence: TGTGCCAGCACCGACCTTCCGGGACAGGGGACCCAGCCCCAGCATTTT.

The chain combines TRBV20-1 with TRBJ2-3; TRBD2 matches 9 bases. Germline CDR1 and CDR2: DFQATT and SNEGSKA (reference sequence). V dropped 5 bases and J dropped 2; count of bases not matched to a gene: 11. There are 16 residues in the CDR3. The CDR3 coding sequence is TGCAGTGCTCGACTAGCGGAGGCCCTCTCCACAGATACGCAGTATTTT. It yields the protein CSARLAEALSTDTQYF.

This clonotype came up once. V is TRBV2 and J is TRBJ2-1; 7 bases are a match to TRBD1. Germline assignment: CDR1 SNHLY and CDR2 FYNNEI. The J segment lost 7 bases and the V segment lost 6 bases, leaving 0 bases of the junction unmatched. CDR3 length equals 11 residues. CDR3 protein: CASRTGNEQFF. DNA of the CDR3: TGTGCCAGCAGGACAGGGAATGAGCAGTTCTTC.

The chain couples TRBV25-1 to TRBJ2-3, with 8 nucleotides matching TRBD2. The CDR3 contains 20 residues. J gave up 0 bases and V 3 bases, and 17 bases lay outside the gene matches. Germline CDR1 MGHDK, CDR2 SYGVNS. The CDR3 here is CASSDYGITLADYSTDTQYF. In DNA form, the CDR3 reads TGTGCCAGCAGTGATTACGGGATCACACTAGCGGATTATAGCACAGATACGCAGTATTTT. Using reference TRBV25-1 and TRBJ2-3 for the parts outside the CDR3, the full variable domain is EADIYQTPRYLVIGTGKKITLECSQTMGHDKMYWYQQDPGMELHLIHYSYGVNSTEKGDLSSESTVSRIRTEHFPLTLESARPSHTSQYLCASSDYGITLADYSTDTQYFGPGTRLTVL.

The V call is TRBV5-1, the J call TRBJ1-4; no reliable D call. The CDR3 is 16 amino acids. Trimming removed 0 bases at V and 7 bases at J, with 16 bases between. From germline, CDR1 is SGHRS and CDR2 YFSETQ. The CDR3 bases are TGCGCCAGCAGCTTGGTTAAGCGGGCGGGAGCTGAAAAACTGTTTTTT. Its protein is CASSLVKRAGAEKLFF. Drawing the rest from reference TRBV5-1 and TRBJ1-4, the complete variable domain is KAGVTQTPRYLIKTRGQQVTLSCSPISGHRSVSWYQQTPGQGLQFLFEYFSETQRNKGNFPGRFSGRQFSNSRSEMNVSTLELGDSALYLCASSLVKRAGAEKLFFGSGTQLSVL.

This clonotype was picked up one time. The CDR3 sequence: CASSFWDTYEQYF. CDR3 DNA sequence: TGCGCCAGCAGCTTCTGGGACACCTACGAGCAGTACTTC. The rearrangement uses TRBV5-1 and TRBJ2-7, with a tentative D call TRBD1 (6 bases). CDR3 size: 13 residues. Looked up from germline, CDR1 is SGHRS and CDR2 is YFSETQ. Trimming pared 2 bases from V and 2 bases from J, leaving 8 bases between. Complete variable domain (other parts from reference TRBV5-1 and TRBJ2-7): KAGVTQTPRYLIKTRGQQVTLSCSPISGHRSVSWYQQTPGQGLQFLFEYFSETQRNKGNFPGRFSGRQFSNSRSEMNVSTLELGDSALYLCASSFWDTYEQYFGPGTRLTVT.

As concerns this clonotype: At one end the junction does not follow the germline gene, possibly because of a read error. The V call is TRBV5-1, the J call TRBJ2-5; the D call may be TRBD1 or TRBD2 (5 bases each). The germline gives CDR1 SGHRS, CDR2 YFSETQ. The CDR3 consists of 14 residues. This CDR3 is CASSIRDPGEAQYF. The DNA for the CDR3 is TGCGCCAGCAGCATACGGGACCCCGGAGAGGCCCAGTACTTC.